The clone carrying this T cell receptor (beta chain) has only one observation. This record belongs to a study of blood T cell repertoires in COVID-19. Overall study context: PBMCs, B-cell-depleted T cells, or T cells were the source of the cDNA or gDNA that made up the material.

In the authors' methods: By means of reference gene primer amplification, nucleated cell counts were estimated. Repertoires were generated with immunoSEQ multiplex PCR, while TCRdb's copy carries only in-frame clones and drops some. Clonal size and the V and J genes are those of that table, whereas D and trimming came from the DNA. Among approximately 220,000 clones listed, 70% to 90% were seen once. Germline V gene data show CDR1 as MNHEY and CDR2 as SMNVEV (reference sequence). The CDR3 totals 15 residues. The ends lost 5 bases at V and 8 bases at J; junction bases unmatched: 10. The clonotype comes from a middle-aged man with acute or convalescent COVID-19. The chain joins TRBV27 to TRBJ2-1; 9 bases align to TRBD2. Specimen: peripheral blood. CDR3 sequence: CASSPPGLALDEQFF. The CDR3 DNA sequence: TGTGCCAGCAGTCCCCCGGGACTAGCTCTCGATGAGCAGTTCTTC.